Listed below are T cell receptor beta chains from one sample, sequenced in a study of blood T cell repertoires in COVID-19. Clones were sequenced by immunoSEQ multiplex PCR, and TCRdb holds only the in-frame ones, with some missing. This table has 250,000 to 350,000 clones, less than 90% appearing once. The sequencing sample was made of PBMCs or T cells enriched from blood (not recorded which). The receptors shown here come from a woman aged 50 to 60 who had recovered from COVID-19. Each CDR3 is given with its conserved first and last residue. D genes are given only for firm matches. Rows give clone size only sometimes, using once, few, many, or a class for an expanded clone.

CDR3 protein	CDR3 DNA	J gene	D gene	clone size	V gene
CASSQDLGGVQPQHF	TGCGCCAGCAGCCAAGATCTTGGGGGGGTTCAGCCCCAGCATTTT	TRBJ1-5	-	-	TRBV4-3
CASSLGAENIQYF	TGTGCCAGCAGCTTGGGCGCAGAAAACATTCAGTACTTC	TRBJ2-4	-	-	TRBV6-5
CASSPRLAGGFSEQFF	TGTGCCAGCAGCCCCCGCTTAGCGGGAGGTTTCAGTGAGCAGTTCTTC	TRBJ2-1	TRBD2	once	TRBV7-3
CASSLMAGPANTEAFF	TGTGCCAGCAGCTTAATGGCAGGCCCAGCGAACACTGAAGCTTTCTTT	TRBJ1-1	-	-	TRBV7-6
CASSRYRNAEAFF	TGTGCCAGCAGCCGCTACAGGAACGCTGAAGCTTTCTTT	TRBJ1-1	-	-	TRBV28
CASSCGVAGCNQPQHF	TGTGCCAGCAGCTGCGGCGTAGCGGGGTGCAATCAGCCCCAGCATTTT	TRBJ1-5	-	-	TRBV11-2
CATSDPQTSGSETQYF	TGTGCCACCAGTGATCCGCAGACTAGCGGGAGCGAGACCCAGTACTTC	TRBJ2-5	TRBD2	once	TRBV24-1
CASSSGQIRTYEQYF	TGCGCCAGCAGCTCCGGACAGATTCGAACCTACGAGCAGTACTTC	TRBJ2-7	-	few	TRBV5-1
CASSKGTRGSYNSPLHF	TGTGCCAGCAGCAAAGGTACCAGGGGGTCCTATAATTCACCCCTCCACTTT	TRBJ1-6	-	-	TRBV21-1
CASSVTGLADSYNEQFF	TGTGCCAGCAGCGTAACGGGACTAGCGGACTCCTACAATGAGCAGTTCTTC	TRBJ2-1	TRBD2	-	TRBV7-8
CASSLAPSNQPQHF	TGTGCCAGCAGCTTGGCCCCGAGCAATCAGCCCCAGCATTTT	TRBJ1-5	-	-	TRBV5-5
CASSDGQGSYNEQFF	TGTGCCAGCAGCGATGGACAGGGCTCCTACAATGAGCAGTTCTTC	TRBJ2-1	TRBD1	-	TRBV9
CASRGTGDTQYF	TGTGCCAGCAGGGGAACGGGGGATACGCAGTATTTT	TRBJ2-3	-	-	TRBV2
CASSPRWSGLSGANVLTF	TGTGCCAGCAGCCCAAGGTGGAGCGGCCTCTCTGGGGCCAACGTCCTGACTTTC	TRBJ2-6	-	-	TRBV6-4
CASSPSGGGEKLFF	TGTGCCAGCAGTCCTTCGGGAGGTGGTGAAAAACTGTTTTTT	TRBJ1-4	-	-	TRBV6-5
CASSPAGVRTDTQYF	TGTGCCAGCAGCCCTGCGGGAGTCCGAACAGATACGCAGTATTTT	TRBJ2-3	TRBD2	once	TRBV6-2/TRBV6-3
CASSPLRSSYNEQFF	TGTGCCAGCAGCCCCTTGCGGAGCTCCTACAATGAGCAGTTCTTC	TRBJ2-1	-	-	TRBV7-3
CASTPHGEANYGYTF	TGTGCCAGCACCCCACATGGAGAAGCTAACTATGGCTACACCTTC	TRBJ1-2	-	-	TRBV9
CASSFRDEQYF	TGTGCCAGCAGTTTTCGTGACGAGCAGTACTTC	TRBJ2-7	-	-	TRBV6-2/TRBV6-3
CASTIRGRELFF	TGTGCCAGCACTATCAGGGGCCGGGAGCTGTTTTTT	TRBJ2-2	-	-	TRBV28
CASSEARGNTEAFF	TGTGCCAGCAGTGAAGCCAGGGGGAACACTGAAGCTTTCTTT	TRBJ1-1	-	-	TRBV6-1
CASSQGRQGRYEQYF	TGTGCCAGCAGCCAAGGGCGACAGGGACGTTACGAGCAGTACTTC	TRBJ2-7	TRBD1	-	TRBV14
CASSKVRETATDTQYF	TGTGCCAGCAGTAAGGTCCGGGAGACGGCCACAGATACGCAGTATTTT	TRBJ2-3	-	-	TRBV6-2/TRBV6-3
CAISKLAGASYEQYF	TGTGCCATCAGTAAATTAGCGGGAGCGTCCTACGAGCAGTACTTC	TRBJ2-7	TRBD2	-	TRBV10-3
CASSQVVRTDTQYF	TGTGCCAGCAGCCAAGTAGTCCGCACAGATACGCAGTATTTT	TRBJ2-3	-	-	TRBV3-1/TRBV3-2